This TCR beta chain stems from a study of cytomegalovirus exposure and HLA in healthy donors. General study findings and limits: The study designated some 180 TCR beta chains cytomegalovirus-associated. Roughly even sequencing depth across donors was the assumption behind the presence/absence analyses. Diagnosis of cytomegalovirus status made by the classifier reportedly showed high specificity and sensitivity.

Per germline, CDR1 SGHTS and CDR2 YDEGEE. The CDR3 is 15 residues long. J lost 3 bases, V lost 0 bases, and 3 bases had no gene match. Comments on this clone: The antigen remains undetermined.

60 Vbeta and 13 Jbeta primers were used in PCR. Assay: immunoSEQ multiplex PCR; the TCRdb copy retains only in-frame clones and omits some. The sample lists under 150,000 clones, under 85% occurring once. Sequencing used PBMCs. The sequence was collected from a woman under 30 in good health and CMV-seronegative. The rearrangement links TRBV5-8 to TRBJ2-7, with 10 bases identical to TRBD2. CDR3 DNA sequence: TGTGCCAGCAGCTTGGCCCTAGCGGGGGACTACGAGCAGTACTTC. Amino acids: CASSLALAGDYEQYF. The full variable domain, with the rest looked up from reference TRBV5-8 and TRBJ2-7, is EAGVTQSPTHLIKTRGQQATLRCSPISGHTSVYWYQQALGLGLQFLLWYDEGEERNRGNFPPRFSGRQFPNYSSELNVNALELEDSALYLCASSLALAGDYEQYFGPGTRLTVT.